The rows below give T cell receptor beta chains drawn from one sample of a study of cytomegalovirus exposure and HLA in healthy donors. Repertoires were generated with immunoSEQ multiplex PCR, while TCRdb's copy carries only in-frame clones and drops some. This sample has about 89,000 clones, with about 89% found just once. The sequenced material came from PBMCs. Receptors originate from a man between 25 and 39 years old in good health and CMV-seropositive. The conserved cysteine and the conserved F or W are not part of the CDR3 here. Each record gives: CDR3 protein, J gene, D gene, V gene. The D gene is left open where the match is weak.

ASSGADSYEQY | TRBJ2-7 | NA | TRBV27
ASSESGNQPQH | TRBJ1-5 | NA | TRBV2
ASSLLAGVSEQY | TRBJ2-7 | TRBD2 | TRBV5-6
ASSTRVGEQY | TRBJ2-7 | NA | TRBV7-9
ASSEFGRGSQETQY | TRBJ2-5 | NA | TRBV25-1
ASGLVSSGTGDSRGEKLF | TRBJ1-4 | NA | TRBV12-5
ASSRTVVGYEQY | TRBJ2-7 | NA | TRBV6-1
ASSLGTGAGELF | TRBJ2-2 | TRBD1 | TRBV5-1
SVEGAAGGAETQY | TRBJ2-5 | TRBD1 | TRBV29-1
ASSLSRGRFDTQY | TRBJ2-3 | TRBD1 | TRBV28
ASSDRTGGFYEQY | TRBJ2-7 | TRBD1 | TRBV11-2
ASSQRGGNTGELF | TRBJ2-2 | NA | TRBV4-1
ASSVGGSHQPQH | TRBJ1-5 | NA | TRBV2
ASSGDRVGYEQY | TRBJ2-7 | TRBD1 | TRBV28
ASSLQGPPGELF | TRBJ2-2 | NA | TRBV5-1
ASSLVRGSIYEQY | TRBJ2-7 | TRBD1 | TRBV13
ASSLARGTGELF | TRBJ2-2 | NA | TRBV5-1
ASSPPGQGNTEAF | TRBJ1-1 | TRBD1 | TRBV18
ASRSTGMISRTYEQY | TRBJ2-7 | TRBD1 | TRBV2
ASSLEQFGEKLF | TRBJ1-4 | NA | TRBV7-9
ASSVGGTGYEQY | TRBJ2-7 | TRBD1 | TRBV9
ASSLMLADNEQF | TRBJ2-1 | TRBD2 | TRBV7-9
ASSWTGGTGELF | TRBJ2-2 | TRBD1 | TRBV27
ASMPSGSLTDTQY | TRBJ2-3 | TRBD2 | TRBV5-1
ASSLIGSNTEAF | TRBJ1-1 | NA | TRBV7-2
ASSHGTGRNTDTQY | TRBJ2-3 | TRBD1 | TRBV11-2
SVAQTGATDTQY | TRBJ2-3 | TRBD1 | TRBV29-1
ASSRDRGTEAF | TRBJ1-1 | NA | TRBV6-6
ASSLASGGSYEQY | TRBJ2-7 | TRBD2 | TRBV5-1
ASNPQGPSTGELF | TRBJ2-2 | NA | TRBV6-6
ASSLKWAGFSNQPQH | TRBJ1-5 | NA | TRBV27
ARPPKREGYEQY | TRBJ2-7 | TRBD2 | TRBV6-4
ASKGTATDTQY | TRBJ2-3 | NA | TRBV6-4
ASGLAQSSYEQY | TRBJ2-7 | NA | TRBV5-1
ASSYSRAGGTYEQY | TRBJ2-7 | TRBD1 | TRBV6-5
ASSLVTSGSEQY | TRBJ2-7 | TRBD2 | TRBV5-4
ASSTSGGVNEQY | TRBJ2-7 | TRBD2 | TRBV4-1
ASSLSYSRVAGNTIY | TRBJ1-3 | NA | TRBV28
ASSTDRRNTEAF | TRBJ1-1 | TRBD1 | TRBV5-4
ASSQGQSSGANVLT | TRBJ2-6 | NA | TRBV5-4
ASSPRDSFYGGYT | TRBJ1-2 | TRBD1 | TRBV5-4